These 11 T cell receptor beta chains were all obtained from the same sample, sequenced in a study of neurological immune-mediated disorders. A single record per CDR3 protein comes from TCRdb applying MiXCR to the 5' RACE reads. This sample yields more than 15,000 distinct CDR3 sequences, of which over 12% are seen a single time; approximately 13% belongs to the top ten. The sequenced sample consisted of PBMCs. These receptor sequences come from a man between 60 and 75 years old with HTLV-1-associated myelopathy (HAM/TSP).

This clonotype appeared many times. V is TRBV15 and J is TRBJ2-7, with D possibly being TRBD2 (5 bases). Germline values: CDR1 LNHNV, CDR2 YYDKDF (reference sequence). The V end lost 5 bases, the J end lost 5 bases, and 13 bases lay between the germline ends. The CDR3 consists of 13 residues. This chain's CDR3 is CATSHGLGNEQYF. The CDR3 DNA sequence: TGTGCCACCAGCCACGGGCTCGGGAACGAGCAGTACTTC.

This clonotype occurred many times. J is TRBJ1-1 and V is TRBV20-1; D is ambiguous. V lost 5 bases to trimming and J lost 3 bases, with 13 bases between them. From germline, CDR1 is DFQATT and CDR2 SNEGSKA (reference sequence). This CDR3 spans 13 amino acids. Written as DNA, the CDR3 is TGCAGTGCTTCCGCGCGGCAGCACACTGAAGCTTTCTTT. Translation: CSASARQHTEAFF.

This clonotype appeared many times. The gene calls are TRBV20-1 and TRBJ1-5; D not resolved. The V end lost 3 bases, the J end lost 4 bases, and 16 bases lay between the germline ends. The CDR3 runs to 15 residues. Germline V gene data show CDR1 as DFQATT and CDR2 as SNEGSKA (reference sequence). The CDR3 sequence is CSASDGPLANQPQHF. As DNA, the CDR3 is TGCAGTGCTAGCGACGGTCCTTTAGCGAATCAGCCCCAGCATTTT.

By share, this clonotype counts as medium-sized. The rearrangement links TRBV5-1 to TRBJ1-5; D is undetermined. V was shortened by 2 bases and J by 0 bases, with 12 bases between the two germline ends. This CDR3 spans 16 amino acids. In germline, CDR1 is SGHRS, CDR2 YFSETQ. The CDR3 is CASSLLGANSNQPQHF. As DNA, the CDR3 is TGCGCCAGCAGCTTATTGGGAGCTAATAGCAATCAGCCCCAGCATTTT. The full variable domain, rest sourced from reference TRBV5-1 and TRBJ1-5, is KAGVTQTPRYLIKTRGQQVTLSCSPISGHRSVSWYQQTPGQGLQFLFEYFSETQRNKGNFPGRFSGRQFSNSRSEMNVSTLELGDSALYLCASSLLGANSNQPQHFGDGTRLSIL.

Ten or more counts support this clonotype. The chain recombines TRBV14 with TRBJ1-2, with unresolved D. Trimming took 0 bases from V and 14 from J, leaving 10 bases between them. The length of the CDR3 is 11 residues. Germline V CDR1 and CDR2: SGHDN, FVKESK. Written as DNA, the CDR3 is TGTGCCAGCAGCCAAGAGGGCGCGGGAACCTTC. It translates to CASSQEGAGTF.

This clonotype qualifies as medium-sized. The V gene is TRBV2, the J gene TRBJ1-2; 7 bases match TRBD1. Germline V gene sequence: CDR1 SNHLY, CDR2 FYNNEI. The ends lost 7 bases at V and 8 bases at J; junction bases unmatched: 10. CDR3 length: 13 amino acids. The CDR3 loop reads CASTTGLGSGYTF. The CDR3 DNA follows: TGTGCCAGCACGACAGGGTTGGGTTCCGGCTACACCTTC.

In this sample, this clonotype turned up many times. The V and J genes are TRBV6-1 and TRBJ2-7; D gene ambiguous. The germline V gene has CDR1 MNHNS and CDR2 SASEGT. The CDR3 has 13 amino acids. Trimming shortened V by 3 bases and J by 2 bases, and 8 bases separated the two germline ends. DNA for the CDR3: TGTGCCAGCAGTGAGGATGGAACCTACGAGCAGTACTTC. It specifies CASSEDGTYEQYF.

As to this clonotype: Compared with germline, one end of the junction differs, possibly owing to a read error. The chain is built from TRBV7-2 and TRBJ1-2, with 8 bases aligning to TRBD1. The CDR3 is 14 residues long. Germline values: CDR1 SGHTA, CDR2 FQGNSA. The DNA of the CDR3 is TGTGGCAGCAGACACCCCAGGGGGCACTATGGCTACACCTTC. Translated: CGSRHPRGHYGYTF.

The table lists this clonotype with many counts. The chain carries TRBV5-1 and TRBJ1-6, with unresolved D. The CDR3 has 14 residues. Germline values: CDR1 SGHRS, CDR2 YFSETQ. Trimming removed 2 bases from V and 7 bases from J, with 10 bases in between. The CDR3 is CASSFPATNSPLHF. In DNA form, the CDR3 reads TGCGCCAGCAGCTTTCCCGCGACAAATTCACCCCTCCACTTT.

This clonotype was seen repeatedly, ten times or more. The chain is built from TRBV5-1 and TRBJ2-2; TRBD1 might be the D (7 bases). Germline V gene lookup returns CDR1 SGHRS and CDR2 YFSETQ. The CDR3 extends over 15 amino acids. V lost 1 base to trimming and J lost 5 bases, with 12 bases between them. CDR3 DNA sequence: TGCGCCAGCAGCTTGCTTCAGGGGGGAACCGGGGAGCTGTTTTTT. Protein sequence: CASSLLQGGTGELFF.

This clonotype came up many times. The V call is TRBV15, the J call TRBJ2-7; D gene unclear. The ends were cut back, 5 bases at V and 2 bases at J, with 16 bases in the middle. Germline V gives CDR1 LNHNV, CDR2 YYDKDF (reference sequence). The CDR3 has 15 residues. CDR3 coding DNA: TGTGCCACCAGCGGACCACAAGGGAACCCCTACGAGCAGTACTTC. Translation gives CATSGPQGNPYEQYF.